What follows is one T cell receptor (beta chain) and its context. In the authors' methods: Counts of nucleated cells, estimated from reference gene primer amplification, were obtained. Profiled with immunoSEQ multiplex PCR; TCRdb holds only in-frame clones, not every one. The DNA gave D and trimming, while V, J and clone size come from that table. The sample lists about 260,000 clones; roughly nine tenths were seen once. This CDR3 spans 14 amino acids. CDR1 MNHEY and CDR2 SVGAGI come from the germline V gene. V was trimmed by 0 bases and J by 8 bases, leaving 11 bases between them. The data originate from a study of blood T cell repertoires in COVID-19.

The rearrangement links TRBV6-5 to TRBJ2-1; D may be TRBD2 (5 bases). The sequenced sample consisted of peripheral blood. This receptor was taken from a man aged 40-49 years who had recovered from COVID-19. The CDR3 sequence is CASSYSILRDEQFF. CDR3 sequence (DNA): TGTGCCAGCAGTTACTCGATTTTGAGGGATGAGCAGTTCTTC.